This TCR beta chain was found in a study of OX40 agonist ivuxolimab in advanced cancers. In the study overall: Patients were infused with ivuxolimab every 2 weeks at 0.01 to 10 mg/kg. The dose-escalation cohort was around 83% male, with a mean age of around 60 years, ranging roughly 23 to 85.

Study results and limitations: The work left the antigen specificity of expanded peripheral T cells undetermined. Among the lowest peripheral clonal expansion occurred in 0.1-3.0 mg/kg partial responders.

Germline V gene lookup returns CDR1 SGDLS and CDR2 YYNGEE. This CDR3 is 17 amino acids long. Germline trimming cut 3 bases from V and 4 bases from J; bases unmatched to any gene: 9. To note about this clone: Its specificity is unknown.

The table came from immunoSEQ multiplex PCR; TCRdb's copy has only in-frame clones and leaves some out. The sample shows some 54,000 clones, 80% of them seen only once. The sample consisted of CD4+ or CD8+ T cells sorted from blood, taken in a trial of the OX40 agonist ivuxolimab. The chain is built from TRBV9 and TRBJ2-6; 8 bases line up with TRBD1. The receptor was isolated from an adult with an advanced solid tumor such as melanoma, head and neck, liver or kidney cancer. CDR3 sequence (DNA): TGTGCCAGCAGCGCCAGGGGGCTGTTATCCGGGGCCAACGTCCTGACTTTC. It translates to CASSARGLLSGANVLTF.